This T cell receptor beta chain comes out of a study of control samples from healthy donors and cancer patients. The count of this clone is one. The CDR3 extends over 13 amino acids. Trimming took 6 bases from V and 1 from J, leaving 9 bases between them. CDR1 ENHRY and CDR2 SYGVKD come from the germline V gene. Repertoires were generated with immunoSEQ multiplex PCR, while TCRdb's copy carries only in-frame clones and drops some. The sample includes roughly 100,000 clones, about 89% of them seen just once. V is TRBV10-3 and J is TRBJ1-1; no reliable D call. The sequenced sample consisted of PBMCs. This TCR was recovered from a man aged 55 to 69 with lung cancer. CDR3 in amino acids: CAISVQTNTEAFF. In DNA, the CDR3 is TGTGCCATCAGCGTCCAGACGAACACTGAAGCTTTCTTT.